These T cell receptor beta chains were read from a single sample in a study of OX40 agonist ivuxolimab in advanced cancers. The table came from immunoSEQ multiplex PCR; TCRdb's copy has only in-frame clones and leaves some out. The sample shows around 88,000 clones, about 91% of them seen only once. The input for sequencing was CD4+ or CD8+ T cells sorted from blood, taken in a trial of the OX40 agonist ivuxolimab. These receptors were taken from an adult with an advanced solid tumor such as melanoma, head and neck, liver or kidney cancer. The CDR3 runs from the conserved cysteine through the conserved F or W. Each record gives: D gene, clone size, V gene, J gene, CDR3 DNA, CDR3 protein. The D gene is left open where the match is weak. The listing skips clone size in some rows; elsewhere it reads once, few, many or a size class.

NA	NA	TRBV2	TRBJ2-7	TGTGCCAGCAGTCCGGACAGAAACTACGAGCAGTACTTC	CASSPDRNYEQYF
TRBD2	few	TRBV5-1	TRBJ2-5	TGCGCCAGCAGCTCGCTAGCGGGGGGAGGGGAGACCCAGTACTTC	CASSSLAGGGETQYF
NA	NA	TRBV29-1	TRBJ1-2	TGCAGCGTTGATTCCCAAGACTATGGCTACACCTTC	CSVDSQDYGYTF
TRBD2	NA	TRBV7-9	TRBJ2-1	TGTGCCAGCAGCTTGGGACTAGCGAAGGAACATGAGCAGTTCTTC	CASSLGLAKEHEQFF
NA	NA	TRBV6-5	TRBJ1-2	TGTGCCAGCAGTTACTCGCGCAGGGGAGGTGGCTACACCTTC	CASSYSRRGGGYTF
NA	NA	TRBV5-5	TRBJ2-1	TGTGCCAGCAGCTGGCGGACAGCTTACAATGAGCAGTTCTTC	CASSWRTAYNEQFF
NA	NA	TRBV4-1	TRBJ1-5	TGCGCCAGCAGCCAGGAGAACAATCAGCCCCAGCATTTT	CASSQENNQPQHF
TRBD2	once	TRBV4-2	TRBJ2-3	TGTGCCAGCAGCCAAGTTCTTCTTGCGGGGGGGCTGACAGATACGCAGTATTTT	CASSQVLLAGGLTDTQYF
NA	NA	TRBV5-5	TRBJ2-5	TGTGCCAGCAGCTTGGCCGGGGAGTACCAAGAGACCCAGTACTTC	CASSLAGEYQETQYF
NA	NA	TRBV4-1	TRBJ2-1	TGCGCCAGCAGCCCCACTACCAGCTCCTACAATGAGCAGTTCTTC	CASSPTTSSYNEQFF
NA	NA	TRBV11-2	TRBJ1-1	TGTGCCAGCAGCTTAGCCCCCGTGGGGCAAACTGAAGCTTTCTTT	CASSLAPVGQTEAFF
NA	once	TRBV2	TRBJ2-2	TGTGCCAGCAGTGGATTGGGGACGGAGAACACCGGGGAGCTGTTTTTT	CASSGLGTENTGELFF
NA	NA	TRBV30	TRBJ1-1	TGTGCCTGGAGTGTACAGCAGAACACTGAAGCTTTCTTT	CAWSVQQNTEAFF
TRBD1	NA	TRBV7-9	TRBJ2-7	TGTGCCAGCAGGACAGGGGTTGGGGGAGAGCAGTACTTC	CASRTGVGGEQYF
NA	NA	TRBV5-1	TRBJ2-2	TGCGCCAGCAGCTCAACCCGACTAGGGGTACTCGGGGAGCTGTTTTTT	CASSSTRLGVLGELFF
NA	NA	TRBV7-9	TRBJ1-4	TGTGCCAGCAGGGGGAATGAAAAACTGTTTTTT	CASRGNEKLFF
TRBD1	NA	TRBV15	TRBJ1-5	TGTGCCACCAGCAGCCGGGACAGCTATCAGCCCCAGCATTTT	CATSSRDSYQPQHF
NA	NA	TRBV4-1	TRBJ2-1	TGCGCCAGCAGCCAAGATCCGGGGGGACCGAGGGGGGAGCAGTTCTTC	CASSQDPGGPRGEQFF
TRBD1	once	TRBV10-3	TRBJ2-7	TGTGCCTCCTTCGACAGGGTTCGTGGCGAGCAGTACTTC	CASFDRVRGEQYF
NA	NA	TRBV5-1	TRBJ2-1	TGCGCCAGCCGCCCCCCGCGGGACAATGAGCAGTTCTTC	CASRPPRDNEQFF
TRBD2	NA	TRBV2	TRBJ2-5	TGTGCCAGCAGTGAAGCGCTAACTAGCGGGACGAAGACCCAGTACTTC	CASSEALTSGTKTQYF
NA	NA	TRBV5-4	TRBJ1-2	TGTGCCAGCAGCTTGATGGGGTACGACTATGGCTACACCTTC	CASSLMGYDYGYTF
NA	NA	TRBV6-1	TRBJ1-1	TGTGCCAGCAAAGAGAACACTGAAGCTTTCTTT	CASKENTEAFF
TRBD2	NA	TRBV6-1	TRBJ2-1	TGTGCCAGCAGAACTAGCGGGATCAATGAGCAGTTCTTC	CASRTSGINEQFF
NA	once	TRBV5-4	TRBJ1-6	TGTGCCAGCAGCTTCCGACAATCTACCAGGAGGGATTCACCCCTCCACTTT	CASSFRQSTRRDSPLHF
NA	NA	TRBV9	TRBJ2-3	TGTGCCAGCAGCGTAGGTACCGGTATAGATACGCAGTATTTT	CASSVGTGIDTQYF
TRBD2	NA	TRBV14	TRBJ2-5	TGTGCCAGCAGCCTCAGCGGGGCCGGGACCCAGTACTTC	CASSLSGAGTQYF
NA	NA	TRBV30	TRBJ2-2	TGTGCCTGGAGTTTTCAAGCGGGGGAGCTGTTTTTT	CAWSFQAGELFF
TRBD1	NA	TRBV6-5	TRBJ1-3	TGTGCCAGCAGTAGCCCGGGACAGGGGAGAAACACCATATATTTT	CASSSPGQGRNTIYF
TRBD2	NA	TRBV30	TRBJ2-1	TGTGCCTCGGGGACTACCTACAATGAGCAGTTCTTC	CASGTTYNEQFF
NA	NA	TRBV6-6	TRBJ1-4	TGTGCCAGCAGCGGGACGGGCGAGGAAAAACTGTTTTTT	CASSGTGEEKLFF
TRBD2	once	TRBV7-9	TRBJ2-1	TGTGCCAGCAGCTCCGGACTAGCGGGAGGGCAATGGTACAATGAGCAGTTCTTC	CASSSGLAGGQWYNEQFF
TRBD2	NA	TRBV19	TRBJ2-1	TGTGCCAGTAGTATTATTTTGTCTAGCGGGAGGGACTTAGCCTCCTACAATGAGCAGTTCTTC	CASSIILSSGRDLASYNEQFF
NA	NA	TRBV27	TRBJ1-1	TGTGCCAGCAGTCCCGGCCGGGGGACTGAAGCTTTCTTT	CASSPGRGTEAFF
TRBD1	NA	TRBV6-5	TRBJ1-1	TGTGCCATCAGGCCCGACAGGGGGGGGAACACTGAAGCTTTCTTT	CAIRPDRGGNTEAFF
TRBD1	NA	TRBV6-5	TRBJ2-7	TGTGCCAGCAGTTACGGACAGGGTGGCGAGCAGTACTTC	CASSYGQGGEQYF
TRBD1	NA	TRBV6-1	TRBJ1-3	TGTGCCAGCAGTTCCGGACAGGGGGCTGGAAACACCATATATTTT	CASSSGQGAGNTIYF
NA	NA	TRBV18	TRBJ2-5	TGTGCCAGCTCACCCCAGCGGTCAACTCAAGAGACCCAGTACTTC	CASSPQRSTQETQYF
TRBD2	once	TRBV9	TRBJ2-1	TGTGCCAGCAGCGGAAGCCTAGGACGGGAGGGCTACAATGAGCAGTTCTTC	CASSGSLGREGYNEQFF
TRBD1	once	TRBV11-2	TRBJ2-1	TGTGCCAGCAGGGCACCGGGACAGACTGGCTATGAGCAGTTCTTC	CASRAPGQTGYEQFF
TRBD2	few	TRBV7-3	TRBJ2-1	TGTGCCAGCAGCTCCGGGACTAGTAATGAGCAGTTCTTC	CASSSGTSNEQFF
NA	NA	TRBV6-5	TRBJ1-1	TGTGCCAGGACTTCGATGACCAAGAACACTGAAGCTTTCTTT	CARTSMTKNTEAFF
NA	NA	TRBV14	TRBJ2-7	TGTGCCAGCAGCCAATACAGAAGGACCTACGAGCAGTACTTC	CASSQYRRTYEQYF
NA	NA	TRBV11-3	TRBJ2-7	TGTGCCAGCAGCCCAGGGTCGGGGGCGCGGGAGCAGTACTTC	CASSPGSGAREQYF
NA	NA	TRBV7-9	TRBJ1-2	TGTGCCAGCAGCTTTTTGTTTGGCAGTCGCGGCTACACCTTC	CASSFLFGSRGYTF
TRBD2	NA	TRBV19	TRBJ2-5	TGTGCCAGTAGTATGGGAGGGTGGGAGACCCAGTACTTC	CASSMGGWETQYF
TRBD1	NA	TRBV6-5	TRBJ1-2	TGTGCCAGCAGTCTTGGAGACAGGGCTGGTGGCTACACCTTC	CASSLGDRAGGYTF
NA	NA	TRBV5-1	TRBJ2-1	TGCGCCAGCAGCCGTCAGCCGAACTACAATGAGCAGTTCTTC	CASSRQPNYNEQFF
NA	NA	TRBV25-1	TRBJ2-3	TGTGCCAGCAGTGAATCTTGGGAGCGACGCACAGATACGCAGTATTTT	CASSESWERRTDTQYF
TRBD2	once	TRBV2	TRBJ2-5	TGTGCCAGCATAGAGGCGGGGGGCGGAAAGACCCAGTACTTC	CASIEAGGGKTQYF
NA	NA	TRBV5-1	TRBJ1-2	TGCGCCAGCAGCTTACCTAGTCCCTATGGCTACACCTTC	CASSLPSPYGYTF
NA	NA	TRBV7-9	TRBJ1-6	TGTGCCAGCAGCTTGGGCCCGAGCTGGGCCTCACCCCTCCACTTT	CASSLGPSWASPLHF
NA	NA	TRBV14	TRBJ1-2	TGTGCCAGCAGCCAATCGGCCTATGGCTACACCTTC	CASSQSAYGYTF
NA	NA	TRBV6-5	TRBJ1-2	TGTGCCAGCAGTGAAGAGAGGGTGTCTGGGGGCTACACCTTC	CASSEERVSGGYTF
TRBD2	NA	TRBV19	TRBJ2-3	TGTGCCAGTAGTACCCAACTTGGACTAGCGGGGGTGGCAGATACGCAGTATTTT	CASSTQLGLAGVADTQYF
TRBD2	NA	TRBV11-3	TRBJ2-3	TGTGCCAGCAGCTTCGCGACTAGCGAAAAGCAGTATTTT	CASSFATSEKQYF
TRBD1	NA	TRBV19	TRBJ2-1	TGTGCCAGTAACGTACAGGGGCCCGGGGATGAGCAGTTCTTC	CASNVQGPGDEQFF
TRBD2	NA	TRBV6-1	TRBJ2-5	TGTGCCAGCTGGGAGGGCTCGAGGACCCAGTACTTC	CASWEGSRTQYF
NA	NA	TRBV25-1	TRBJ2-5	TGTGCCAGCAGTGAACAGGGTAGCGGCCAAGAGACCCAGTACTTC	CASSEQGSGQETQYF